Presented here are 5 T cell receptor beta chains from one specimen sequenced in a study of beta chain features in type 1 diabetes. General study findings and limits: There was a moderate but significant shortening of TCRB CDR3s in all four CD4+ subsets of Type 1 diabetes patients.

Expressed TCRB transcripts were sequenced, since all the RNA that had been isolated was reverse transcribed. Profiled with immunoSEQ multiplex PCR; TCRdb holds only in-frame clones, not every one. The sample contains around 180,000 clones, about 7.8% of which appear only once. These receptors' targets are unknown. The sequenced material came from central memory CD4+ T cells from blood. The receptors shown here come from a woman between 40 and 50 years old with type 1 diabetes.

This clone showed up just a few times. This chain links TRBV7-9 with TRBJ2-1; D not resolved. Looked up from germline, CDR1 is SEHNR and CDR2 is FQNEAQ (reference sequence). V was pared by 5 bases and J by 13 bases, with 3 bases between. The CDR3 has 8 amino acids. The CDR3, as DNA: TGTGCCAGCAGCCCACAGTTCTTC. Residues: CASSPQFF.

Only a few counts were recorded for this clone. The chain employs TRBV19 and TRBJ1-2; D perhaps matches TRBD1 (6 bases). The CDR3 extends over 14 amino acids. V lost 6 bases and J 4 bases, leaving 15 bases between the germline ends. Germline lookup yields CDR1 LNHDA and CDR2 SQIVND (reference sequence). The CDR3, as DNA: TGTGCCAGTAGGAAAGGACAGAGCGGCTATGGCTACACCTTC. Translating gives CASRKGQSGYGYTF.

J is TRBJ2-5 and V is TRBV4-3, with 7 bases fitting TRBD1. The DNA end is a closer match to TRBJ2-7, so the J assignment may be wrong. Germline CDR1 LGHNA, CDR2 YSLEER. The CDR3 is 16 amino acids. The CDR3 coding sequence is TGCGCCAGCAGCCAAGACGCGGCAGGGGGTCGCTACGAGCAGTACTTC. Its translation is CASSQDAAGGRYEQYF.

The chain combines TRBV7-2 with TRBJ1-4; a weak D match, TRBD1 (5 bases). This CDR3 is built from 16 residues. With 0 bases removed from V and 6 bases from J, the gap between germline ends came to 14 bases. Germline V gives CDR1 SGHTA, CDR2 FQGNSA. CDR3 sequence (DNA): TGTGCCAGCAGCTTAGCGCGGGGCTACCGGGATGAAAAACTGTTTTTT. Protein sequence: CASSLARGYRDEKLFF.

In its sample, this clone was seen a few times. The CDR3 region is CSVAGQAGLHEQYF. CDR3 DNA sequence: TGCAGCGTTGCCGGACAGGCGGGTCTCCACGAGCAGTACTTC. This rearrangement joins TRBV29-1 to TRBJ2-7; 7 bases line up with TRBD1. Trimming removed 4 bases from V and 5 bases from J; junction bases left unmatched: 11. The CDR3 contains 14 residues. CDR1 is SQVTM and CDR2 is ANQGSEA in the germline V gene.